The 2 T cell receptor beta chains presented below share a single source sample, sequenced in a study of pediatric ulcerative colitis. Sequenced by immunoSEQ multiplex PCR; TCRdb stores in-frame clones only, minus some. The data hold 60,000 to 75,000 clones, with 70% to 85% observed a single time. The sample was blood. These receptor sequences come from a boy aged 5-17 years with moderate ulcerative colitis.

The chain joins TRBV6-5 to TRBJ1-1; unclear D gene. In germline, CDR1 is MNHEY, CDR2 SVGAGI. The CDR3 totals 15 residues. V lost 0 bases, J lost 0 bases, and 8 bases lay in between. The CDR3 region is CASSYSIQLNTEAFF. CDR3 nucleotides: TGTGCCAGCAGTTACTCGATTCAGCTGAACACTGAAGCTTTCTTT.

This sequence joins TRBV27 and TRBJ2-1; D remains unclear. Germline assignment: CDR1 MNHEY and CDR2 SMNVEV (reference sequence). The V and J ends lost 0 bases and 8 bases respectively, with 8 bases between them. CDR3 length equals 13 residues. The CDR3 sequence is CASSLSRRHEQFF. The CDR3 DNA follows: TGTGCCAGCAGTTTATCCCGAAGGCATGAGCAGTTCTTC.